Shown below are 16 T cell receptor beta chains from a single sample sequenced in a study of T-cell memory formation after mild COVID-19. TCRdb independently ran MiXCR on the 5' RACE reads; one entry per CDR3 protein. The data contain approximately 240,000 distinct CDR3 sequences, roughly 15% of them seen just once; the ten biggest clones take up around 3.7%. The sequencing sample was made of PBMCs or a T cell subset sorted from them (not recorded which). The origin of the receptors is a man younger than 30 who had mild COVID-19 (a few samples of this study predate the infection). Cell type and time point are not known.

This clonotype has just a few counts. The chain uses TRBV24-1 and TRBJ2-1; the D gene is possibly TRBD1 (6 bases). The CDR3 totals 16 residues. Looked up from germline, CDR1 is KGHDR and CDR2 is SFDVKD. V was shortened by 9 bases and J by 2 bases, with 19 bases between the two germline ends. CDR3 nucleotides: TGTGCCACCCAGGGGCCGGGGCATGTTACCTACAATGAGCAGTTCTTC. As protein: CATQGPGHVTYNEQFF.

Only a few counts were recorded for this clonotype. The CDR3 nucleotides are TGTGCCAGCAGCCCCGCGGTGGGACACGGCTACACCTTC. This encodes CASSPAVGHGYTF. The rearrangement links TRBV7-2 to TRBJ1-2, with D perhaps TRBD1 (6 bases). The V gene's germline CDR1 is SGHTA and CDR2 FQGNSA. V lost 5 bases to trimming and J lost 8 bases, with 15 bases between them. The CDR3 loop spans 13 amino acids.

This clonotype has just one count. The rearrangement links TRBV20-1 to TRBJ1-3; a weak D match, TRBD1 (5 bases). The germline V and J ends were trimmed by 4 bases and 0 bases, with 7 bases remaining between them. Germline CDR1 reads DFQATT; CDR2 reads SNEGSKA (reference sequence). The CDR3 totals 13 residues. CDR3 sequence: CSAMGVSGNTIYF. The CDR3 bases are TGCAGTGCTATGGGGGTCTCTGGAAACACCATATATTTT.

The table lists this clonotype with a few counts. CDR3 DNA: TGTGCCAGCAGCTCCGGGACTAGCGGGGTGATAGATACGCAGTATTTT. Its translation is CASSSGTSGVIDTQYF. The chain links TRBV12-3 or TRBV12-4 to TRBJ2-3, with TRBD2 identical over 13 bases. With 6 bases clipped from V and 5 bases from J, the junction kept 8 bases outside the gene matches. This CDR3 spans 16 amino acids.

This clonotype was seen more than once but under ten times. The V and J genes are TRBV7-2 and TRBJ2-1, with unresolved D. The CDR3 extends over 18 amino acids. V dropped 0 bases and J dropped 1 base, with 16 bases sitting between them. From germline, CDR1 is SGHTA and CDR2 FQGNSA. CDR3 residues: CASSLASAPRQSYNEQFF. CDR3 nucleotide sequence: TGTGCCAGCAGCTTAGCGTCGGCGCCAAGGCAGTCCTACAATGAGCAGTTCTTC.

This clonotype was recorded a few times. The chain is built from TRBV27 and TRBJ1-5, with D perhaps matching TRBD1 (6 bases). CDR3 length: 16 residues. The V end was cut by 6 bases, the J end by 5 bases, with 20 bases between. Germline V gene sequence: CDR1 MNHEY, CDR2 SMNVEV (reference sequence). The CDR3 DNA is TGTGCCAGCAGGCGCGGGGGGGGCGCGTTAGATCAGCCCCAGCATTTT. It codes for CASRRGGGALDQPQHF.

This chain links TRBV10-3 with TRBJ1-3; no firm D call. CDR1 is ENHRY, CDR2 SYGVKD, per germline. The CDR3 loop spans 13 amino acids. V was cut by 6 bases and J by 8 bases, with 14 bases left in between. The CDR3 loop reads CAIRMGMDDTIYF. In nucleotides, the CDR3 is TGTGCCATCAGGATGGGAATGGACGACACCATATATTTT.

The table lists this clonotype with a few counts. The CDR3 region has the DNA TGTGCCAGCAGTGACGGCCGGGGAGGTCAGCCCCAGCATTTT. Its translation is CASSDGRGGQPQHF. The chain recombines TRBV6-1 with TRBJ1-5; D is unresolved. V was pared by 3 bases and J by 6 bases, with 12 bases between. Germline CDR1 and CDR2: MNHNS and SASEGT. The CDR3 is 14 amino acids.

This clonotype has a handful of counts. The chain joins TRBV2 to TRBJ2-5; D gene uncertain. Germline V CDR1 and CDR2: SNHLY, FYNNEI. This CDR3 contains 12 residues. The V end lost 7 bases, the J end lost 5 bases, and 11 bases lay between the germline ends. This chain's CDR3 is CASNLGLETQYF. Written as DNA, the CDR3 is TGTGCCAGCAATCTAGGTTTGGAGACCCAGTACTTC.

This clonotype was seen more than once but under ten times. J is TRBJ1-3 and V is TRBV12-3 or TRBV12-4, with no clear D. CDR3 length: 16 amino acids. Trimming took off 10 bases at V and 9 bases at J, with 28 bases between the two ends. CDR3 residues: CATGPPSFPSGSTIYF. The CDR3 DNA reads as TGTGCCACCGGGCCACCCTCTTTCCCCTCTGGTAGCACCATATATTTT.

This clonotype was observed at least ten times. The gene calls are TRBV5-5 and TRBJ1-5; 7 bases map to TRBD1. J gave up 5 bases and V 1 base, and 0 bases lay outside the gene matches. The length of the CDR3 is 13 residues. The germline CDR1 and CDR2 sequences are SGHKS and YYEKEE (reference sequence). CDR3 DNA: TGTGCCAGCAGCTTGCAGGGGGATCAGCCCCAGCATTTT. This codes for CASSLQGDQPQHF.

This sequence joins TRBV7-2 and TRBJ2-3, with TRBD2 matching over 8 bases. This CDR3 spans 15 amino acids. J gave up 4 bases and V 3 bases, and 6 bases lay outside the gene matches. Germline CDR1 reads SGHTA; CDR2 reads FQGNSA. The DNA of the CDR3 is TGTGCCAGCAGCTTTAGGCTAGCGGGCGCAGATACGCAGTATTTT. Translating it yields CASSFRLAGADTQYF.

In this sample, this clonotype turned up a few times. The chain employs TRBV11-1 and TRBJ2-3; 7 bases are shared with TRBD1. Germline V gene sequence: CDR1 SGHAT, CDR2 FQDESV (reference sequence). This CDR3 comprises 13 residues. V was clipped by 5 bases and J by 7 bases; unmatched bases: 6. CDR3 region: CASSPTGANTQYF. As DNA, the CDR3 is TGTGCCAGCAGCCCCACAGGGGCAAATACGCAGTATTTT.

This clonotype was detected ten times or more. V and J are TRBV30 and TRBJ2-7, with D maybe TRBD2 (5 bases). This CDR3 spans 14 amino acids. V lost 3 bases and J 2 bases, leaving 14 bases between the germline ends. The germline V gene has CDR1 GTSNPN and CDR2 SVGIG (reference sequence). The CDR3: CAWSPPLAPYEQYF. The DNA of the CDR3 is TGTGCCTGGAGCCCCCCCCTAGCTCCCTACGAGCAGTACTTC.

The chain employs TRBV4-2 and TRBJ1-5; TRBD1 agrees at 7 bases. The length of the CDR3 is 15 residues. CDR1 is LGHNA and CDR2 is YNFKEQ in the germline V gene. V lost 6 bases to trimming and J lost 6 bases; unmatched junction nucleotides: 11. As DNA, the CDR3 is TGTGCCAGCAGACTCACAGGGGCGCTTGGTCAGCCCCAGCATTTT. It specifies CASRLTGALGQPQHF.

This clonotype has a handful of counts. The chain combines TRBV5-1 with TRBJ1-1; TRBD1 aligns across 9 bases. CDR3 length: 13 amino acids. The germline CDR1 and CDR2 sequences are SGHRS and YFSETQ. V lost 4 bases and J lost 7; bases outside the gene matches: 5. The CDR3, as DNA: TGCGCCAGCAGCCTGACAGGGGGGGGTGAAGCTTTCTTT. This gives the protein CASSLTGGGEAFF.